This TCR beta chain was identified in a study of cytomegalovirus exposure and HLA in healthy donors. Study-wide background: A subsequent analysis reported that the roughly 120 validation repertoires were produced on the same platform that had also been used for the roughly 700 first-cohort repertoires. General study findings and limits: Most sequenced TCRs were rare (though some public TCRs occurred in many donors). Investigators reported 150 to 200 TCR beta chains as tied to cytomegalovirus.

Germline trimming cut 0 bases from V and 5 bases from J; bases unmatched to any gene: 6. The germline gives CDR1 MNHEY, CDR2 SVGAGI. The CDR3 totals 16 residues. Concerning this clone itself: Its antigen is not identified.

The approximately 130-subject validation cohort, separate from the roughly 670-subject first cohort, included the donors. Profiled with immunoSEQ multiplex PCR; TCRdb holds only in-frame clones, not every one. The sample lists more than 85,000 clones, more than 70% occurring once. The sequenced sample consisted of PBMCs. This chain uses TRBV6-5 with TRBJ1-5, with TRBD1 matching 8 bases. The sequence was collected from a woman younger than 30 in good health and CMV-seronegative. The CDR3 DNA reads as TGTGCCAGCAGTTACTCGCACAGGGGGAATCATCAGCCCCAGCATTTT. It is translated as CASSYSHRGNHQPQHF.